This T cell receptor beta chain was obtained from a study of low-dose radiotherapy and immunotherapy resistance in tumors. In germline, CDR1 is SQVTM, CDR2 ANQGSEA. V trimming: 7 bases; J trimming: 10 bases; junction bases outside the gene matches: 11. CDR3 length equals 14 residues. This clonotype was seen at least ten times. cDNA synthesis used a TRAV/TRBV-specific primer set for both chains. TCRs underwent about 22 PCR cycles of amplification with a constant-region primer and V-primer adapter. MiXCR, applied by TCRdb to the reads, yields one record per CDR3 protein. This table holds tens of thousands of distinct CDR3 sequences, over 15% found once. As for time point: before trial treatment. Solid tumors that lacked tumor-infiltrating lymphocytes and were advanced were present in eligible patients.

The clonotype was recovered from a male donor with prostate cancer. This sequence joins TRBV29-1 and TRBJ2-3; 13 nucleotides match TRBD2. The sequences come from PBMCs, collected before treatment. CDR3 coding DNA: TGCAGCGCAATCTCGGGACTAGCGGGGATGGCGCAGTATTTT. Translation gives CSAISGLAGMAQYF.